This T cell receptor (beta chain) was identified in a study of long-term antiretroviral therapy in people with HIV. Background on the study: There is a gap of about a decade between the earliest samples and the later 2015 immediate-ART recommendation.

At the survey level, the v3.0 immunoSEQ assay was run. Assay used: immunoSEQ multiplex PCR; TCRdb lists only in-frame clones, some missing. The repertoire includes about 20,000 clones, approximately 82% of them detected once, and about 10% sits in the top ten. A minimum of one pre-ART and two post-ART PBMC samples existed for each donor. Germline V gene data show CDR1 as SGHDN and CDR2 as FVKESK. Trimming removed 5 bases from V and 1 base from J, with 14 bases in between. CDR3 size: 15 residues. Sequences were derived from unsorted PBMCs, sampled less than 2.5 years after starting antiretroviral therapy. The genes are TRBV14 and TRBJ2-5; D perhaps matches TRBD1 (7 bases). This receptor was identified in a man aged 40-50 years with HIV. CDR3 sequence: CASSSGGQIQETQYF. The CDR3 coding sequence is TGTGCCAGCAGCTCAGGGGGGCAAATCCAAGAGACCCAGTACTTC.